This T cell receptor (beta chain) was sequenced for a study of CD8+ T cells in alopecia areata (dated by TCRdb to the late 2010s). Turning to the overall study: The treated patients took part in an open-label pilot trial in which moderate-to-severe alopecia areata was treated with oral tofacitinib at 5 to 10 mg twice daily. Biopsies were taken from tofacitinib-treated patients at baseline and again at 4 and 24 weeks into treatment, and several of those patients also had a later scalp biopsy. Tofacitinib was administered for 6 to 18 months, and 6 months of follow-up off drug were then conducted to assess delayed response and recurrence. Clonality in the scalp was compared among normal scalp (n=4), patchy alopecia areata scalp (n=8), and alopecia totalis/universalis scalp (n=8). Scalp tissue and sorted CD4+ and CD8+ peripheral blood T cells from patchy and totalis/universalis alopecia areata patients and from healthy controls were covered by human TCRbeta sequencing. RNA came from the PAXgene miRNA kit for fixed scalp, the miRNeasy kit for PBMCs, and the RNeasy kit for mouse skin. TCRbeta CDR3 regions were amplified by immunoSEQ multiplex PCR with 35 Vbeta forward and 13 Jbeta reverse primers. To study T cell clonal expansion in alopecia areata, the researchers applied high-throughput TCRbeta sequencing to both the C3H/HeJ mouse model and human patients. The research as a whole found: Scalp TCR repertoire analysis is complicated because resident alphabeta T cells in normal human skin are also sequenced, whereas mouse skin is dominated by gammadelta T cells. Compared with normal scalp, lesional scalp had higher clonality and more expanded CD8+ clones, particularly in alopecia totalis/universalis, a pattern that suggests antigenic drive. Compared with mice, TCR sequences shared between patients were less clear, possibly partly because of HLA diversity across the patient population.

The library was obtained by the immunoSEQ multiplex PCR assay. RNA was extracted from all samples and reverse transcribed into cDNA as template for TCR sequencing. First-strand cDNA was synthesized with SuperScript III using a 2:1 mix of oligo-dT and random hexamers. A synthetic immune receptor repertoire was used to assess amplification bias, and residual bias was removed computationally. The original methods were these. Raw reads were preprocessed for error removal, and CDR3 was defined according to IMGT conventions as running from the conserved cysteine to phenylalanine. Clonality was calculated as 1 minus Shannon entropy normalized by log2 of the number of productive unique TCRs. Scalp TCRbeta sequences were cross-referenced with sorted blood CD4 and CD8 repertoires so that the CD4 or CD8 identity of scalp clones could be inferred. The table comes from immuneACCESS by way of TCRdb, which keeps in-frame sequences with V and J called. Part of the clones is missing from these tables; in studies checked, under half for an unresolved V gene and the rest for unknown reasons. V and J calls and clone size are copied from that table; D and trimming were computed from the DNA. The sample table contains fewer than 200,000 clones; only one count was recorded for 59% of them. The ten largest make up roughly 14% of the sample.

Based on the germline V gene (reference sequence), the CDR1 and CDR2 sequences are LNHNV and YYDKDF. Trimming removed 3 bases from V and 7 bases from J; the gene matches leave 8 bases unexplained. The CDR3 runs 16 amino acids, cysteine and phenylalanine included. CDR3 DNA is the only sequence kept; it has 48 bases, read in frame from the first base. Details on this clone: There is no known antigen for this receptor. The sample holds no much larger clone one base away, and base qualities are not on file.

This specimen's time point label, interpreted: baseline before oral tofacitinib. From alopecia areata patients, peripheral blood was collected along with lesional scalp punch biopsies. PBMCs were separated by density centrifugation and stained for CD3, CD4 and CD8, after which CD4+ and CD8+ T cells were sorted on a FACSAria. The clonotype was recovered from a human donor with alopecia areata. The material was CD4+ T cells sorted from blood, obtained at week 0. The V gene is TRBV15 and the J gene is TRBJ1-6; the central 8 bases match TRBD1. The nucleotides are TGTGCCACCAGCAGGGTACAGGGGGACCACAATTCACCCCTCCACTTT. It translates as CATSRVQGDHNSPLHF.